Following are 23 T cell receptor beta chains from one sample sequenced in a study of identifying expanded T cells in peripheral blood. Clones were sequenced by immunoSEQ multiplex PCR, and TCRdb holds only the in-frame ones, with some missing. The repertoire has around 57,000 clones, around 87% of them found once; the top ten carry roughly 4.5%. Material: blood. These receptors were taken from a person between 18 and 75 years old in good health.

This chain links TRBV30 with TRBJ1-6; D not resolved. This CDR3 spans 12 amino acids. In germline, CDR1 is GTSNPN, CDR2 SVGIG (reference sequence). The V gene lost 5 bases and the J gene lost 10 bases, with 12 bases spanning the gap. CDR3 in DNA: TGTGCCTGGGGCAGGTCGCGGTCACCCCTCCACTTT. It codes for CAWGRSRSPLHF.

The chain has TRBV28 and TRBJ2-7; D gene unclear. The CDR3 covers 14 residues. Per the germline V gene, CDR1 is MDHEN and CDR2 is SYDVKM. V lost 7 bases and J 5 bases, leaving 18 bases between the germline ends. The CDR3 spells CASIWNLGTHEQYF. The CDR3 nucleotides are TGTGCCAGCATCTGGAATTTGGGCACACACGAGCAGTACTTC.

The chain recombines TRBV30 with TRBJ2-6; perhaps TRBD2 as D (5 bases). The V gene's germline CDR1 is GTSNPN and CDR2 SVGIG (reference sequence). The CDR3 runs 17 residues. V dropped 4 bases and J dropped 2 bases, with 18 bases sitting between them. The CDR3 DNA is TGTGCCTGGAACACGCCCTTGACGGGGACTGGGGCCAACGTCCTGACTTTC. Translation gives CAWNTPLTGTGANVLTF. The full variable domain, rest sourced from reference TRBV30 and TRBJ2-6, is SQTIHQWPATLVQPVGSPLSLECTVEGTSNPNLYWYRQAAGRGLQLLFYSVGIGQISSEVPQNLSASRPQDRQFILSSKKLLLSDSGFYLCAWNTPLTGTGANVLTFGAGSRLTVL.

The J gene is TRBJ2-1, the V gene TRBV28; 8 bases fit TRBD1. Germline CDR1 reads MDHEN; CDR2 reads SYDVKM. The CDR3 runs 15 residues. Trimming took 5 bases from V and 8 from J; bases not matched to a gene: 11. The CDR3: CASSPQGQDIHEQFF. The CDR3 DNA reads as TGTGCCAGCAGTCCCCAGGGACAGGATATTCATGAGCAGTTCTTC.

The chain joins TRBV5-6 to TRBJ1-4; D gene uncertain. Germline assignment: CDR1 SGHDT and CDR2 YYEEEE. The CDR3 length is 14 residues. V was clipped by 1 base and J by 1 base, with 5 bases between them. The CDR3 DNA is TGTGCCAGCAGCTTGAGTGGAACTAATGAAAAACTGTTTTTT. This translates into CASSLSGTNEKLFF.

In DNA form, the CDR3 reads TGTGCCAGTAGTGCCTTGACAGGGGTGTCCTACGAGCAGTACTTC. This gives the protein CASSALTGVSYEQYF. The chain couples TRBV19 to TRBJ2-7; 8 nucleotides agree with TRBD1. V gave up 5 bases and J gave up 1 base; unmatched junction bases: 7. In germline, CDR1 is LNHDA, CDR2 SQIVND (reference sequence). The CDR3 length is 15 residues.

The V call is TRBV4-2, the J call TRBJ1-5, with a weak D call TRBD1 (5 bases). With 0 bases removed from V and 2 bases from J, the gap between germline ends came to 8 bases. The CDR3 length is 15 residues. Germline-derived CDR1 and CDR2 are LGHNA and YNFKEQ. CDR3 sequence (DNA): TGTGCCAGCAGCCAAGACGGGGGGGGCAATCAGCCCCAGCATTTT. This encodes CASSQDGGGNQPQHF.

The chain uses TRBV6-1 and TRBJ2-7, with a weak D call TRBD1 (6 bases). There are 15 residues in the CDR3. Germline V gene data show CDR1 as MNHNS and CDR2 as SASEGT. V dropped 4 bases and J dropped 1 base, with 14 bases sitting between them. Here the CDR3 DNA reads TGTGCCAGCAGTGCAGAACAGGGCCCATCCTACGAGCAGTACTTC. Translating it yields CASSAEQGPSYEQYF.

The V and J genes are TRBV2 and TRBJ2-2; 15 nucleotides agree with TRBD2. The CDR3 contains 17 residues. CDR1 is SNHLY, CDR2 FYNNEI, per germline. The trim removed 6 bases at V and 4 bases at J, leaving 6 bases unmatched. The CDR3 bases are TGTGCCAGCAGCGGGACTAGCGGGGGGTCTGTCACCGGGGAGCTGTTTTTT. Translation: CASSGTSGGSVTGELFF.

The chain joins TRBV27 to TRBJ2-2; no clear D gene. Germline CDR1 MNHEY, CDR2 SMNVEV (reference sequence). This CDR3 spans 14 amino acids. Trimming left V 2 bases short and J 1 base short, with 5 bases between. Here the CDR3 reads CASSLSQNTGELFF. In DNA form, the CDR3 reads TGTGCCAGCAGTTTAAGCCAGAACACCGGGGAGCTGTTTTTT.

The chain carries TRBV5-1 and TRBJ2-5, with 10 bases that match TRBD1. With 7 bases clipped from V and 5 bases from J, the junction kept 11 bases outside the gene matches. This CDR3 comprises 15 residues. Per the germline V gene, CDR1 is SGHRS and CDR2 is YFSETQ. The CDR3 here is CASALGTGVRETQYF. The CDR3 DNA is TGCGCCAGCGCCTTGGGGACAGGGGTAAGGGAGACCCAGTACTTC.

The chain carries TRBV4-1 and TRBJ1-3; D might be TRBD1 (5 bases). Trimming pared 1 base from V and 1 base from J, leaving 20 bases between. Germline CDR1 is MGHRA and CDR2 is YSYEKL. The CDR3 sequence is 19 residues long. The CDR3 reads CASSQVFGRGGASGNTIYF. CDR3 bases: TGCGCCAGCAGCCAAGTTTTCGGACGGGGCGGGGCTTCTGGAAACACCATATATTTT.

The CDR3 protein is CASSPGTGNNQPQHF. The CDR3 DNA follows: TGTGCCAGCAGCCCGGGGACAGGGAATAATCAGCCCCAGCATTTT. The rearrangement joins TRBV28 to TRBJ1-5, with 9 bases lining up with TRBD1. The V gene end was trimmed by 6 bases and the J gene end by 4 bases; junction bases not matched to a gene: 7. The CDR3 spans 15 residues. The V gene's germline CDR1 is MDHEN and CDR2 SYDVKM.

The V and J genes are TRBV29-1 and TRBJ1-1; tentative D call: TRBD1 (5 bases). Trimming took off 6 bases at V and 7 bases at J, with 9 bases between the two ends. This CDR3 is 10 amino acids long. Germline V CDR1 and CDR2: SQVTM, ANQGSEA. The CDR3 coding sequence is TGCAGCGTGGGGCAAAGTGAAGCTTTCTTT. Translation gives CSVGQSEAFF.

The chain employs TRBV5-6 and TRBJ2-5, with 9 bases lining up with TRBD1. This CDR3 has 17 residues. Looked up from germline, CDR1 is SGHDT and CDR2 is YYEEEE. Losses at the gene ends were 4 bases for V and 2 bases for J; bases not matched to a gene: 12. In DNA, the CDR3 is TGTGCCAGCAGCCCCGGACAGGGGCTACTAGTTCAAGAGACCCAGTACTTC. Encoded protein: CASSPGQGLLVQETQYF.

J is TRBJ2-5 and V is TRBV15, with TRBD1 matching over 9 bases. The junction had 8 bases not matched to a gene; V was cut back by 7 bases and J by 2 bases. Germline CDR1 and CDR2: LNHNV and YYDKDF (reference sequence). The CDR3 runs to 15 residues. This CDR3 reads CATTTQGARQETQYF. Written as DNA, the CDR3 is TGTGCCACCACTACACAGGGGGCGCGTCAAGAGACCCAGTACTTC.

The chain recombines TRBV27 with TRBJ2-7, with 7 bases matching TRBD1. Germline V gene lookup returns CDR1 MNHEY and CDR2 SMNVEV (reference sequence). V was pared by 5 bases and J by 2 bases, with 3 bases of the junction left unmatched. The CDR3 has 13 residues. In DNA form, the CDR3 reads TGTGCCAGCAGTCGACAGGGTCCCTACGAGCAGTACTTC. It yields the protein CASSRQGPYEQYF.

This clone was seen once. The V and J genes are TRBV2 and TRBJ1-1; 7 nucleotides line up with TRBD1. The CDR3 covers 14 residues. Per germline, CDR1 SNHLY and CDR2 FYNNEI. Trimming took 6 bases from V and 1 from J; bases not matched to a gene: 5. CDR3 sequence (DNA): TGTGCCAGCAGGTACAGGGGAAAGAACACTGAAGCTTTCTTT. Translated, it gives CASRYRGKNTEAFF. The full variable domain, completed using reference TRBV2 and TRBJ1-1, is EPEVTQTPSHQVTQMGQEVILRCVPISNHLYFYWYRQILGQKVEFLVSFYNNEISEKSEIFDDQFSVERPDGSNFTLKIRSTKLEDSAMYFCASRYRGKNTEAFFGQGTRLTVV.

The chain joins TRBV7-6 to TRBJ2-1; 9 bases agree with TRBD2. CDR3 length: 15 amino acids. Germline-derived CDR1 and CDR2 are SGHVS and FNYEAQ. With V trimmed by 1 base and J by 9 bases, 7 bases remained unmatched. The CDR3 reads CASSLEASGTLEQFF. CDR3 sequence (DNA): TGTGCCAGCAGCTTAGAGGCTAGCGGGACACTTGAGCAGTTCTTC.

This chain connects TRBV9 to TRBJ1-4; perhaps TRBD1 as D (5 bases). The ends were cut back, 0 bases at V and 7 bases at J, with 13 bases in the middle. The CDR3 has 15 residues. Per the germline V gene, CDR1 is SGDLS and CDR2 is YYNGEE. Here the CDR3 DNA reads TGTGCCAGCAGCGTAGCTGCAGGGAGGGGTGAAAAACTGTTTTTT. Translation gives CASSVAAGRGEKLFF.

The chain is built from TRBV11-2 and TRBJ2-5; TRBD2 agrees at 10 bases. In germline, CDR1 is SGHAT, CDR2 FQNNGV. Unmatched junction bases numbered 9, after V lost 3 bases and J lost 5 bases. The CDR3 runs 16 residues. CDR3 nucleotides: TGTGCCAGCAGCTTCGGAGCGGGGGGGCCTGGGGAGACCCAGTACTTC. It yields the protein CASSFGAGGPGETQYF.

V is TRBV6-1 and J is TRBJ1-4, with TRBD1 as a possible D gene (5 bases). The CDR3 has 15 amino acids. CDR1 MNHNS and CDR2 SASEGT come from the germline V gene. V lost 5 bases to trimming and J lost 8 bases, with 18 bases between them. DNA for the CDR3: TGTGCCAGCAGTCAATCGGGGGGGACTTCCGAAAAACTGTTTTTT. Protein: CASSQSGGTSEKLFF.

V gene TRBV10-3 combines with J gene TRBJ2-7, with D hard to call. This CDR3 is 13 amino acids long. Germline CDR1 reads ENHRY; CDR2 reads SYGVKD. Trimming pared 2 bases from V and 4 bases from J, leaving 9 bases between. The CDR3 DNA is TGTGCCATCAGTGAGCGGTCGGTGTACGAGCAGTACTTC. Translating it yields CAISERSVYEQYF.